This is a list of T cell receptor beta chains from one sample in a study of blood T cell repertoires in COVID-19. Sequencing was performed with immunoSEQ multiplex PCR; in TCRdb, only in-frame clones are kept and a portion is missing. In the table there are around 300,000 clones, 85% to 90% of which are singletons. Sequencing used peripheral blood. The origin of the receptors is a woman aged 30 to 39 with COVID-19, enrolled during active disease. Each CDR3 is given with its conserved first and last residue. The D gene is left open where the match is weak. Size is stated for part of the rows, as once, few or many counts, or as a class when the clone is expanded.

d_call j_call v_call clone_size cdr3_nt cdr3_aa
. TRBJ1-5 TRBV6-6 . TGTGCCAGCAAACTGGAGGGGCAGGGTAACAATCAGCCCCAGCATTTT CASKLEGQGNNQPQHF
. TRBJ1-4 TRBV19 . TGTGCCAGTAGTCGACAGTCAACTAATGAAAAACTGTTTTTT CASSRQSTNEKLFF
TRBD1 TRBJ2-5 TRBV5-6 . TGTGCCAGCAGCCTGGTGGACAGGGGAATAGGGGAGACCCAGTACTTC CASSLVDRGIGETQYF
TRBD2 TRBJ2-1 TRBV19 . TGTGCCAGTAGGACCGGGACTAGGGGGAACAATGAGCAGTTCTTC CASRTGTRGNNEQFF
. TRBJ1-2 TRBV18 . TGTGCCAGCTCACCAAGTCAGGGAGGCTTTGATGGCTACACCTTC CASSPSQGGFDGYTF
TRBD2 TRBJ2-5 TRBV10-1 . TGCGCCAGCAGTGAGTCGGGGACTAGCGATCACCGGGAGACCCAGTACTTC CASSESGTSDHRETQYF
. TRBJ2-6 TRBV9 . TGTGCCAGCAGCGCCGACAGAAGGTCTGGGGCCAACGTCCTGACTTTC CASSADRRSGANVLTF
. TRBJ2-3 TRBV27 . TGTGCCAGCAGTTTACACTCATCGGCAGATACGCAGTATTTT CASSLHSSADTQYF
. TRBJ2-3 TRBV5-5 . TGTGCCAGCAGCGAGGGAGAAACGGCCTACACAGATACGCAGTATTTT CASSEGETAYTDTQYF
. TRBJ2-7 TRBV7-2 . TGTGCCAGCAGCGTCGCCTACGAGCAGTACTTC CASSVAYEQYF
. TRBJ1-5 TRBV28 . TGTGCCAGCAGTTCGGACAGATATAGCAATCAGCCCCAGCATTTT CASSSDRYSNQPQHF
TRBD2 TRBJ2-3 TRBV19 once TGTGCCAGTAGTAGTCTAGCGGGAGCTAGCACAGATACGCAGTATTTT CASSSLAGASTDTQYF
. TRBJ2-7 TRBV4-1 . TGCGCCAGCAGCCTGGGACTCCCCTACGAGCAGTACTTC CASSLGLPYEQYF
TRBD1 TRBJ2-7 TRBV27 . TGTGACGGGGGACAGGGATGCGAGCAGTACTTC CDGGQGCEQYF
. TRBJ2-5 TRBV7-9 . TGTGCCAGCAGTCCACTAGTAGGCCAAGAGACCCAGTACTTC CASSPLVGQETQYF
TRBD2 TRBJ2-2 TRBV11-2 . TGTGCCAGCAGCTCACTGGGACTAGCTGGCGGGGAGCTGTTTTTT CASSSLGLAGGELFF
. TRBJ1-2 TRBV11-2 . TGTGCCAGCAGCTTAGTGGTCGGGGGCTATGGCTACACCTTC CASSLVVGGYGYTF
. TRBJ2-3 TRBV7-9 . TGTGCCAGCAGCCGCCGGACTATCACAGATACGCAGTATTTT CASSRRTITDTQYF
. TRBJ2-7 TRBV3-1/TRBV3-2 . TGTGCCAGCAGCCAAGTAATGAGGAGTACCTACGAGCAGTACTTC CASSQVMRSTYEQYF
. TRBJ2-2 TRBV7-9 . TGTGCCAGCAGCTTAGCGCTCCCGACGGGGACCGGGGAGCTGTTTTTT CASSLALPTGTGELFF